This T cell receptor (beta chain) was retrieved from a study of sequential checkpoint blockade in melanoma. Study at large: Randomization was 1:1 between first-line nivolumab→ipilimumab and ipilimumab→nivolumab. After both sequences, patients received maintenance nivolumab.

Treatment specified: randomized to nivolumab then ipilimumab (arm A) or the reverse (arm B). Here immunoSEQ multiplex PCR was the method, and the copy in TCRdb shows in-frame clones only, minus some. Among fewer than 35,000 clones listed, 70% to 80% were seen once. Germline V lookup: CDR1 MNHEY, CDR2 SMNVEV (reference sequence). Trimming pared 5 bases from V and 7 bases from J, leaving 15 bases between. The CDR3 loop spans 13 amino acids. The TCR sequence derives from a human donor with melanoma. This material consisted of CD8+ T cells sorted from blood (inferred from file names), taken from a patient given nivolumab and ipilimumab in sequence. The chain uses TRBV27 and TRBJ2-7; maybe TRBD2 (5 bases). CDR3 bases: TGTGCCAGCAGTCCCGGAGGTGCGCTGGAGCAGTACTTC. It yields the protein CASSPGGALEQYF.